What follows is one TCR beta chain and its context. These data come from a study of response to subunit inactivated influenza vaccine. TCRdb reanalysed the RT-PCR reads using MiXCR and keeps one entry per CDR3 protein. The sample records some 540,000 distinct CDR3 sequences, approximately 20% being singletons. Per the germline V gene, CDR1 is SGHAT and CDR2 is FQDESV (reference sequence). The CDR3 spans 20 residues. Between the trimmed V and J ends, which lost 1 base and 0 bases, there was a span of 22 bases. These data were also filed under a second study, of T cells expressing NK-cell markers. This second study says: UMIs were included in TCR beta cDNA generated by 5'RACE template switching.

This chain uses TRBV11-1 with TRBJ2-1; the D gene is possibly TRBD2 (5 bases). The sequence was collected from a man in his fifties who received an inactivated influenza vaccine. Source: CD4+ T cells sorted from PBMCs, taken 11 to 12 days after vaccination. This chain's CDR3 is CASSLVSSGFGLSSYNEQFF. The CDR3 nucleotides read TGTGCCAGCAGCTTAGTTTCGAGCGGATTCGGATTAAGCTCCTACAATGAGCAGTTCTTC.